This TCR beta chain derives from a study of T-cell memory formation after mild COVID-19. Across the whole study: Each donor largely had its own TCR clusters. Study-wide results and caveats: From day 15 to 85, contracting clones were balanced between CD4 and CD8, whereas later expanders leaned toward CD4+.

Germline V CDR1 and CDR2: MDHEN, SYDVKM. The CDR3 consists of 13 residues. A note on this clonotype: Its specificity is unknown. The junction departs from germline at one end; a sequencing error may be responsible.

Constant-segment primers and 5'RACE yielded cDNA libraries for TCR alpha and TCR beta, each carrying sample barcodes and UMIs. TCRdb recomputed calls from the 5' RACE reads with MiXCR, one row per CDR3 protein. The data show tens of thousands of distinct CDR3 sequences, with roughly 16% seen just once and approximately 39% held by the top ten. The chain employs TRBV28 and TRBJ2-7, with unresolved D. The source material was PBMCs or a T cell subset sorted from them (not recorded which). The origin of this receptor is a man aged 18-30 years who had mild COVID-19 (a few samples of this study predate the infection). Cell type and time point are not known. CDR3 protein: CASGLDGLYEQYF. The CDR3 nucleotides are TGTGCCAGCGGTTTGGACGGTCTCTACGAGCAGTACTTC.